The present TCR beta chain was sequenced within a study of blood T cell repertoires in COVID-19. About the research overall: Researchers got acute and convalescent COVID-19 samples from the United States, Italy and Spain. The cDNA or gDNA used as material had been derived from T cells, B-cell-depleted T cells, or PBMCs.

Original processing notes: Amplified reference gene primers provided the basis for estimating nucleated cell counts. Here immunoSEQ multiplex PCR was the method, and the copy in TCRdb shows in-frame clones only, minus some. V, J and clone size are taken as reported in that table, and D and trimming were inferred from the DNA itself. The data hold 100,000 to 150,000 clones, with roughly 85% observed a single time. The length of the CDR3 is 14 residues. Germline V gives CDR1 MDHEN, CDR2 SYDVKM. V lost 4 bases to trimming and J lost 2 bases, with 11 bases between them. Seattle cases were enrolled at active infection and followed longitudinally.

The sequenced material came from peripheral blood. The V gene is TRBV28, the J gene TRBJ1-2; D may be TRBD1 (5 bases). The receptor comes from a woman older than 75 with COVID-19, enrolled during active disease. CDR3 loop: CASSSGGQNYGYTF. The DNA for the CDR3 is TGTGCCAGCAGTTCCGGCGGACAAAACTATGGCTACACCTTC.